This T cell receptor (beta chain) was profiled in a study of blood T cell repertoires in COVID-19. Study details: Samples of COVID-19 (acute and convalescent) were obtained from the United States, Italy and Spain. PBMCs, B-cell-depleted T cells, or T cells were the source of the cDNA or gDNA that made up the material.

The data were produced by immunoSEQ multiplex PCR, yet TCRdb's version contains in-frame clones alone and is incomplete. The sample has hundreds of thousands of clones, 80% to 90% seen once. This clone has only one observation. Adults between about 18 and 95 years of age took part from under 25 US areas. Clinical history reported by participants formed the basis on which cohorts were assigned. V lost 2 bases and J lost 3; bases outside the gene matches: 3. This CDR3 region has 15 residues. Germline CDR1 is MNHEY and CDR2 is SVGAGI. This sequence was found in a man aged 45-65 years who had been exposed to COVID-19. The sequenced sample consisted of PBMCs or T cells enriched from blood (not recorded which). The V call is TRBV6-5, the J call TRBJ2-1; 8 bases fit TRBD1. CDR3 sequence reads: CASSYIDRGYNEQFF. CDR3 DNA sequence: TGTGCCAGCAGTTACATTGACAGGGGCTACAATGAGCAGTTCTTC.